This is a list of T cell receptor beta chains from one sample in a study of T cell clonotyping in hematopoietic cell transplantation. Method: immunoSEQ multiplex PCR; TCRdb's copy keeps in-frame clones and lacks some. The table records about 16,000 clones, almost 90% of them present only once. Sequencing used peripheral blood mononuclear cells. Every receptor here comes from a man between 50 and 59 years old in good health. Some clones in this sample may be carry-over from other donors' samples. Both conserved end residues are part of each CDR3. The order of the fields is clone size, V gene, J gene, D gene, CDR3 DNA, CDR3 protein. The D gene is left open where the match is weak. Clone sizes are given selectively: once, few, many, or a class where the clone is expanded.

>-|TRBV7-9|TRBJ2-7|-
TGTGCCATAGTAGGTGGGGGCAGTTACGAGCAGTACTTC
CAIVGGGSYEQYF
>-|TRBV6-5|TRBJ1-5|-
TGTGCCAGCAGTTACAGCCCCAATCAGCCCCAGCATTTT
CASSYSPNQPQHF
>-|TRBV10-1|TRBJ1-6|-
TGCGCCAGCAGGGACGGTACGAATTCACCCCTCCACTTT
CASRDGTNSPLHF
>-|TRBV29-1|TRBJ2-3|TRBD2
TGCAGCGGAGGCGGGAGCCCCACAGATACGCAGTATTTT
CSGGGSPTDTQYF
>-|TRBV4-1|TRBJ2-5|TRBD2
TGCGCCAGCAGCCCAACGGGACTAGCGGGGGGGCCTGGAGAGACCCAGTACTTC
CASSPTGLAGGPGETQYF
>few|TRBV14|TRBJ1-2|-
TGTGCCAGCAGCCAAGTTCGGTTTGATGGCTACACCTTC
CASSQVRFDGYTF
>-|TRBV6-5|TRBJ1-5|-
TGTGCCAGCAGTTACTCGAACCAGAGACCTTGGACCCAGCATTTT
CASSYSNQRPWTQHF
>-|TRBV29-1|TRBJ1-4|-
TGCAGCGTTGAGGGAGGGGAGTCAACTAATGAAAAACTGTTTTTT
CSVEGGESTNEKLFF
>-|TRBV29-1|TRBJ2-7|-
TGCAGCGTTACCACAGGGTCCGAGCAGTACTTC
CSVTTGSEQYF
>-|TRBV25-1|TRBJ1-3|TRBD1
TGTGCCAGCAGTGACCACAGACTGGACAGGGGCGGAAACACCATATATTTT
CASSDHRLDRGGNTIYF
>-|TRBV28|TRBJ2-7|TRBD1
TGTGCCAGCAGCCCTACAGGGGGCATAACATACGAGCAGTACTTC
CASSPTGGITYEQYF
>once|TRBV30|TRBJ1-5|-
TGTGCCTGGACAGCCGATAGCAATCAGCCCCAGCATTTT
CAWTADSNQPQHF
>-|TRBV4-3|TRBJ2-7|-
TGCGCCAGCAGCCCGGGACCCGGAAAAAGCGAGCAGTACTTC
CASSPGPGKSEQYF
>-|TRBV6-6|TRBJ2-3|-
TGTGCCAGCAGTTACTCCGGCGGGGAAAGCACAGATACGCAGTATTTT
CASSYSGGESTDTQYF
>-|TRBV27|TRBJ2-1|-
TGTGCCAGCACCTTAGGGGGTCAAGTCAATGAGCAGTTCTTC
CASTLGGQVNEQFF
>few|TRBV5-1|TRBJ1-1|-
TGCGCCAGCAGCGGGGGCCGAGACACTGAAGCTTTCTTT
CASSGGRDTEAFF
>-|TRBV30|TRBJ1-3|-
TGTGCCTGGAGTCTCGGCAGGGCTGGAAACACCATATATTTT
CAWSLGRAGNTIYF
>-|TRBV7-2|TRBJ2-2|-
TGTGCCAGCAGCTTAACAGACCGCACCGGGGAGCTGTTTTTT
CASSLTDRTGELFF
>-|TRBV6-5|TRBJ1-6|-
TGTGCCAGCCGCCTTTGGGCAGACAATTCACCCCTCCACTTT
CASRLWADNSPLHF
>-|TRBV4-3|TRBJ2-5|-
TGCGCCAGCAGCCCAAGCATCGGGGAGACCCAGTACTTC
CASSPSIGETQYF